The T cell receptor beta chain described here comes from a study of Ad26.COV2.S vaccination and SARS-CoV-2 variants. About the research overall: The study gave Ad26.COV2.S intramuscularly, once or twice 56 days apart. Study results and limitations: Following vaccination, spike-specific CD8+ and CD4+ T cell responses reportedly exhibited substantial breadth.

Documented treatment: approximately 18 received Ad26.COV2.S at low or high dose, single or two shots; about five received placebo; per-sample allocation not given. Sampling happened 63 days after the first vaccine or placebo injection. Sequenced by immunoSEQ multiplex PCR; TCRdb stores in-frame clones only, minus some. The data show a few hundred thousand clones, with over 75% seen just once and 3.4% held by the top ten. About this clone itself: Its target is not known.

Sequenced here: peripheral blood, sampled in a trial of Ad26.COV2.S vaccine versus placebo. This receptor was obtained from a person between 18 and 60 years old who received the Ad26.COV2.S COVID-19 vaccine or a placebo.

CDR3 region: CASSIDPAVQETQYF. The CDR3 DNA is TGTGCCAGTAGTATAGATCCAGCAGTACAAGAGACCCAGTACTTC. The chain has TRBV19 and TRBJ2-5, with no clear D. V was cut by 0 bases and J by 2 bases, with 10 bases left in between. The CDR3 is 15 amino acids. The V gene's germline CDR1 is LNHDA and CDR2 SQIVND (reference sequence).